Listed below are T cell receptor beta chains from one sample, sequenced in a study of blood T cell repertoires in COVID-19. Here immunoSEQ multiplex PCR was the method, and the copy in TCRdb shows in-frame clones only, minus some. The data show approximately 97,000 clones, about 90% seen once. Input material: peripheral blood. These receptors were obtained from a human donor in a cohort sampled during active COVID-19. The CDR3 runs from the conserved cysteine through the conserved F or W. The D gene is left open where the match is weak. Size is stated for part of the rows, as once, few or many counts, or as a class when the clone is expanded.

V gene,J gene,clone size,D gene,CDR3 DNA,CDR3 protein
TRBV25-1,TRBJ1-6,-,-,TGTGCCAGCAGGGCAGGGGCCGGAAATTCACCCCTCCACTTT,CASRAGAGNSPLHF
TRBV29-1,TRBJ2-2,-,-,TGCAGCGGCGGGCAGTCGACCGGGGAGCTGTTTTTT,CSGGQSTGELFF
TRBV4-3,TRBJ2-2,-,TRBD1,TGCGCCAGCAGCCAAGACAGGGGGCGAAAGGCCGGGGAGCTGTTTTTT,CASSQDRGRKAGELFF
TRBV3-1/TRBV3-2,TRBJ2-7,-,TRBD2,TGTGCCAGCAGCCAGGGACTAGCGGGCGCCAGTTACGAGCAGTACTTC,CASSQGLAGASYEQYF
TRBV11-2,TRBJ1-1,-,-,TGTGCCGACTCGGGGTTGGCGAACACTGAAGCTTTCTTT,CADSGLANTEAFF
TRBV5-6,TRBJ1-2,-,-,TGTGCCAGCAGCCTTGGTGAGAACTATGGCTACACCTTC,CASSLGENYGYTF
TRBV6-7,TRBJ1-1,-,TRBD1,TGTGCCAGCAGTTACTGCCGGGACAGGGAGCATCATGTTCTGAACACTGAAGCTTTCTTT,CASSYCRDREHHVLNTEAFF
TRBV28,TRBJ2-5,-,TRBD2,TGTGCCAGCAGTCCTAGCGGCGATTACCAAGAGACCCAGTACTTC,CASSPSGDYQETQYF
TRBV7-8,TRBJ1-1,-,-,TGTGCCAGCAGCTTAGCTCTAGCTACCAAATCGGCAGCTTTCTTT,CASSLALATKSAAFF
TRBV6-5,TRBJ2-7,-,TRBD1,TGTGCCAGCAGTTACTCCGGGACAGGTTCCTACGAGCAGTACTTC,CASSYSGTGSYEQYF
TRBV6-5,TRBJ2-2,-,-,TGTGCCAGCAGTTACTCACTGAACACCGGGGAGCTGTTTTTT,CASSYSLNTGELFF
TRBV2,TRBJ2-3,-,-,TGTGCCAGCACGGAGGGGTGGACAGATACGCAGTATTTT,CASTEGWTDTQYF
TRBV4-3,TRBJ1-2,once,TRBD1,TGCGCCAGCAGCCAAATCGGGACAGGGGAGGGCTACACCTTC,CASSQIGTGEGYTF
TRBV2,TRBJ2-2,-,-,TGTGCCAGCAGTGGGAGGGCGAACACCGGGGAGCTGTTTTTT,CASSGRANTGELFF
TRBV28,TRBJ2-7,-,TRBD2,TGTGCCAGCCTTCCGGGGGGGAACTACGAGCAGTACTTC,CASLPGGNYEQYF
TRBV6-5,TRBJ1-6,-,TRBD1,TGTGCCAGCAGCCCCTCGGACAGGGAGGCACCCCTCCACTTT,CASSPSDREAPLHF
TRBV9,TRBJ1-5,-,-,TGTGCCAGCAGCGTAGACGCCCTGCCGGGGCCCCAGCATTTT,CASSVDALPGPQHF
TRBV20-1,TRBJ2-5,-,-,TGCCCTGGGGAGGCGCGAGAGACCCAGTACTTC,CPGEARETQYF
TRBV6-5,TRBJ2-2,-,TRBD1,TGTGCCAGCAGTTACGGGACAGGGAACACCGGGGAGCTGTTTTTT,CASSYGTGNTGELFF
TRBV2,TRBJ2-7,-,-,TGTGCCAGCAGGGCGGGCTACTCCTACGAGCAGTACTTC,CASRAGYSYEQYF
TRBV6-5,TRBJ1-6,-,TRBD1,TGTGCCAGCACCAGGGGGCAGCTTAATTCACCCCTCCACTTT,CASTRGQLNSPLHF
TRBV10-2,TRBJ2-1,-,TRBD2,TGCGCCAGCACTCTAGCGGGAGCAGATGAGCAGTTCTTC,CASTLAGADEQFF
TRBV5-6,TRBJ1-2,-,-,TGTGCCAGCAGCTCAGTGCCCTTCTATGGCTACACCTTC,CASSSVPFYGYTF
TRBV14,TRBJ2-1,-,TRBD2,TGTGCCAGCAGCCTACTAGCGGGAGATTTAAATGAGCAGTTCTTC,CASSLLAGDLNEQFF
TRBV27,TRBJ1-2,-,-,TGTGCCAGCAGTTTATCGGGTCCCACGGGGGGCTACACCTTC,CASSLSGPTGGYTF
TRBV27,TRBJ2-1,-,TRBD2,TGTGCCAGCAGTTTCAGGGCGGGAGGGGTGCCTAGGTCCTACAATGAGCAGTTCTTC,CASSFRAGGVPRSYNEQFF
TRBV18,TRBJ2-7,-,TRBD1,TGTGCCAGCTCACCGACAGGGGGGTACGAGCAGTACTTC,CASSPTGGYEQYF
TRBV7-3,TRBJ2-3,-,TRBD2,TGTGCCAGCAGCCCCATTTTGTCGGTGGGAGGGACGCAGTATTTT,CASSPILSVGGTQYF
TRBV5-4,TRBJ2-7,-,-,TGTGCCAGCAGCTCATCCTCCTACGAGCAGTACTTC,CASSSSSYEQYF
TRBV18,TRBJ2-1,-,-,TGTGCCAGCTCACCAGCGGGGATACGCAATGAGCAGTTCTTC,CASSPAGIRNEQFF
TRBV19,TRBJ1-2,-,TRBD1,TGTGCCAGTAGCGCATCCGCCAGGGGGCTTGACTATGGCTACACCTTC,CASSASARGLDYGYTF
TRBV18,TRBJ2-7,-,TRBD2,TGTGCCAGCTCCCAACCGGGACTAGCGGGAGCTCCGGGGGAGCAGTACTTC,CASSQPGLAGAPGEQYF
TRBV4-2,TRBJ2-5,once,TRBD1,TGTGCCAGCAGCCAGGCGGACAGGGCGCAAGAGACCCAGTACTTC,CASSQADRAQETQYF
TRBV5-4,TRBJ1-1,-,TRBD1,TGTGCCAGCTCCGGGACAGGGAAATATGAAGCTTTCTTT,CASSGTGKYEAFF
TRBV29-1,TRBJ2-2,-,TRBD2,TGCAGCGCGACCGGGACTAGCGGTACCGGGGAGCTGTTTTTT,CSATGTSGTGELFF
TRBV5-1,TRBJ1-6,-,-,TGCGCCAGCAGCTTGGGGGTACGAGGCCCCGCGGGTTCACCCCTCCACTTT,CASSLGVRGPAGSPLHF
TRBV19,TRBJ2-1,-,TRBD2,TGTGCCAGTAGTTTGACTAGCGGGAGTCAGTTCTTC,CASSLTSGSQFF
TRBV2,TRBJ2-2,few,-,TGTGCCAGCAAGCGAACGGTTGCCGGGGAGCTGTTTTTT,CASKRTVAGELFF
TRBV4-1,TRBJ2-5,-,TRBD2,TGCGCCAGCCGGGAGGGGTTCCAAGAGACCCAGTACTTC,CASREGFQETQYF
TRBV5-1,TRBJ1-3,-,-,TGCGCCAGCAGCCCAGAGACAGCCGGAAACACCATATATTTT,CASSPETAGNTIYF
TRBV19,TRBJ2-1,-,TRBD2,TGTGCCAGTAGTATCTTTGGTGGGCATATAACTAGCGGGAGGCTCTACAATGAGCAGTTCTTC,CASSIFGGHITSGRLYNEQFF
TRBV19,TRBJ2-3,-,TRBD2,TGTGCCAGTAGTAGACTAGCGGGAGGAGATACGCAGTATTTT,CASSRLAGGDTQYF
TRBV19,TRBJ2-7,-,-,TGTGCCAGTAGTGGACCGGGACAAGCCTACGAGCAGTACTTC,CASSGPGQAYEQYF
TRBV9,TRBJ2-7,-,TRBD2,TGTGCCAGCAGCGCCGGACTAGCGGGAAGCAACGAGCAGTACTTC,CASSAGLAGSNEQYF
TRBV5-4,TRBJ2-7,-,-,TGTGCCAGCAGCTTGGCCGGGATCTCCTACGAGCAGTACTTC,CASSLAGISYEQYF
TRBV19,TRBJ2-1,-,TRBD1,TGTGCCAGTAGTATGGCAGGGGGCTTCTACAATGAGCAGTTCTTC,CASSMAGGFYNEQFF
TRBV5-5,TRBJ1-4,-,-,TGTGCCAGCAGCTTTGACAGTAATGAAAAACTGTTTTTT,CASSFDSNEKLFF
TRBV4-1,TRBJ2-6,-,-,TGCGCCAGCAGCCAAGTAGGGGCTGGGGCCAACGTCCTGACTTTC,CASSQVGAGANVLTF
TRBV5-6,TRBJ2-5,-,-,TGTGCCAGCAGCTTGGGAGGGTACCAAGAGACCCAGTACTTC,CASSLGGYQETQYF
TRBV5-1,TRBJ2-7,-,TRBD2,TGCGCCAGCAGCTTGGTTGCGGGAGCACGCTACGAGCAGTACTTC,CASSLVAGARYEQYF